This T cell receptor beta chain was obtained from a study of PD-L1 blockade in urothelial cancer. For the study at large: Patients with male sex and bladder-origin urothelial cancer accounted for most of the roughly 30 enrolled. Timepoints chosen for blood analysis were 3 weeks (second dose) and 6 weeks after treatment start.

Study conclusions and caveats: Better survival was predicted when blood TCR clonality before treatment fell below the median.

Time point in this sample: pretreatment peripheral blood. Individual patients had between 1 and 8 samples, taken pretreatment and on-treatment. The protocol was immunoSEQ multiplex PCR, while the TCRdb copy is restricted to in-frame clones and leaves out a portion. The table shows under 100,000 clones, with 90% occurring only once. As to this clone: Its antigen is unknown. The conserved phenylalanine or tryptophan is not found at the CDR3 terminus, so this likely reflects a read error. No DNA is shown, since the ends of the CDR3 on it are uncertain; the CDR3 is the one TCRdb lists.

From germline, CDR1 is MGHRA and CDR2 YSYEKL. The CDR3 has 12 amino acids, counting both end residues. This chain uses TRBV4-1 with TRBJ2-7; TRBD1, the table's D call, lacks a check against the DNA. The receptor's source is a man aged 55 to 69 with urothelial cancer. This sample comprised PBMCs, obtained around atezolizumab (anti-PD-L1) treatment. This chain's CDR3 is CASSHELGTPIL.